Listed here are 26 T cell receptor beta chains from one sample, sequenced in a study of blood T cell repertoires in COVID-19. Profiling relied on immunoSEQ multiplex PCR, and the TCRdb table lists in-frame clones only, not all of them. The data show approximately 210,000 clones, 87% seen once. The sequencing sample was made of PBMCs or T cells enriched from blood (not recorded which). All receptors derive from a woman under 40 who had recovered from COVID-19.

CDR3 protein: CASSQDPTGGGEKLFF. The CDR3 DNA reads as TGTGCCAGCAGCCAAGACCCTACAGGGGGTGGGGAAAAACTGTTTTTT. The chain is built from TRBV4-2 and TRBJ1-4; 8 nucleotides line up with TRBD1. The CDR3 has 16 residues. From germline, CDR1 is LGHNA and CDR2 YNFKEQ. Trimming took 0 bases from V and 8 from J; bases not matched to a gene: 8.

This chain connects TRBV7-9 to TRBJ2-1, with 9 bases aligning to TRBD1. Germline loops: CDR1 SEHNR, CDR2 FQNEAQ (reference sequence). V dropped 7 bases and J dropped 8; count of bases not matched to a gene: 6. This CDR3 comprises 13 residues. The DNA for the CDR3 is TGTGCCAGCACTGGGGACAGGGCGTATGAGCAGTTCTTC. Residues: CASTGDRAYEQFF. Filled out from reference TRBV7-9 and TRBJ2-1, the complete variable domain reads DTGVSQNPRHKITKRGQNVTFRCDPISEHNRLYWYRQTLGQGPEFLTYFQNEAQLEKSRLLSDRFSAERPKGSFSTLEIQRTEQGDSAMYLCASTGDRAYEQFFGPGTRLTVL.

The chain has TRBV19 and TRBJ2-7, with D tentatively TRBD1 (5 bases). The CDR3 covers 13 residues. The germline V and J ends were trimmed by 7 bases and 7 bases, with 17 bases remaining between them. CDR1 LNHDA and CDR2 SQIVND come from the germline V gene (reference sequence). CDR3 bases: TGTGCCAGTACTACGGAGATGGGGCGGGAGCAGTACTTC. It codes for CASTTEMGREQYF.

The chain uses TRBV4-3 and TRBJ1-4; 7 positions match TRBD1. V was pared by 1 base and J by 7 bases, with 3 bases of the junction left unmatched. The CDR3 runs 14 residues. CDR1 is LGHNA, CDR2 YSLEER, per germline. The CDR3 loop is CASSQAGTAEKLFF. Written as DNA, the CDR3 is TGCGCCAGCAGCCAAGCCGGGACAGCTGAAAAACTGTTTTTT.

In this sample, this clone turned up once. The germline gene is not matched at one end of the junction; a read error may be the cause. The CDR3 spells CASSPSPGGRTGELFF. In nucleotides, the CDR3 is TGTGCTAGCAGCCCCAGTCCAGGGGGCCGAACCGGGGAGCTGTTTTTT. V usage is TRBV7-7 and J usage is TRBJ2-2, with 8 bases lining up with TRBD1. The CDR3 is made up of 16 amino acids. Germline V gene data show CDR1 as SSHAT and CDR2 as FNYEAQ (reference sequence).

The chain joins TRBV5-1 to TRBJ1-1; weak D call: TRBD1 (6 bases). The V gene lost 3 bases and the J gene lost 3 bases, with 18 bases spanning the gap. This CDR3 contains 16 residues. CDR1 is SGHRS, CDR2 YFSETQ, per germline. As DNA, the CDR3 is TGCGCCAGCAGCTCCATACCAGGGGCGGGCGACACTGAAGCTTTCTTT. It specifies CASSSIPGAGDTEAFF.

The rearrangement uses TRBV5-1 and TRBJ2-2; the D gene is possibly TRBD1 (6 bases). The V and J ends lost 5 bases and 1 base respectively, with 15 bases between them. The germline V gene encodes CDR1 SGHRS and CDR2 YFSETQ. The CDR3 is made up of 16 amino acids. Here the CDR3 DNA reads TGCGCCAGCAGAGTAAAACAGACAGGGAACACCGGGGAGCTGTTTTTT. This gives the protein CASRVKQTGNTGELFF. Supplemented by reference TRBV5-1 and TRBJ2-2, the full variable domain reads KAGVTQTPRYLIKTRGQQVTLSCSPISGHRSVSWYQQTPGQGLQFLFEYFSETQRNKGNFPGRFSGRQFSNSRSEMNVSTLELGDSALYLCASRVKQTGNTGELFFGEGSRLTVL.

The chain couples TRBV4-3 to TRBJ2-2; weak D call: TRBD2 (5 bases). Trimming took 0 bases from V and 1 from J, leaving 9 bases between them. The CDR3 has 16 amino acids. Germline V gene data show CDR1 as LGHNA and CDR2 as YSLEER. The CDR3 nucleotides are TGCGCCAGCAGCCAAGATCCCCGGGGGAACACCGGGGAGCTGTTTTTT. Amino acid sequence: CASSQDPRGNTGELFF.

The rearrangement uses TRBV7-3 and TRBJ2-5; D unclear. CDR3 length equals 13 residues. With 2 bases removed from V and 5 bases from J, the gap between germline ends came to 9 bases. Per germline, CDR1 SGHTA and CDR2 FQGTGA. This CDR3 is CASSLSSEETQYF. The CDR3 nucleotides are TGTGCCAGCAGCTTATCGAGCGAGGAGACCCAGTACTTC.

The V call is TRBV13, the J call TRBJ1-2; D gene unclear. This CDR3 spans 16 amino acids. V shed 8 bases and J shed 1 base, with 20 bases lying between them. Germline CDR1 reads PRHDT; CDR2 reads FYEKMQ (reference sequence). CDR3 sequence reads: CASGAREALYNYGYTF. In DNA form, the CDR3 reads TGTGCCAGCGGAGCTCGTGAGGCACTCTATAACTATGGCTACACCTTC.

The V and J genes are TRBV18 and TRBJ1-1, with D possibly TRBD1 on 6 matching bases. The CDR3 extends over 17 amino acids. Germline V gene lookup returns CDR1 KGHSH and CDR2 LQKENI. V lost 2 bases to trimming and J lost 3 bases, with 19 bases between them. The CDR3 region is CASSPITGRVRDTEAFF. The CDR3 nucleotides read TGTGCCAGCTCACCAATAACAGGGAGGGTTCGGGACACTGAAGCTTTCTTT. The full variable domain, completed using reference TRBV18 and TRBJ1-1, is NAGVMQNPRHLVRRRGQEARLRCSPMKGHSHVYWYRQLPEEGLKFMVYLQKENIIDESGMPKERFSAEFPKEGPSILRIQQVVRGDSAAYFCASSPITGRVRDTEAFFGQGTRLTVV.

The chain couples TRBV7-9 to TRBJ2-5; D may be TRBD1 (6 bases). Germline V CDR1 and CDR2: SEHNR, FQNEAQ (reference sequence). The CDR3 has 14 residues. V lost 6 bases and J lost 7, with 18 bases in between. Here the CDR3 reads CASRDMGARGTQYF. CDR3 nucleotide sequence: TGTGCCAGCAGAGATATGGGGGCGAGGGGGACCCAGTACTTC.

The chain employs TRBV25-1 and TRBJ2-5; 13 bases line up with TRBD2. There are 17 residues in the CDR3. CDR1 MGHDK and CDR2 SYGVNS come from the germline V gene. With 2 bases clipped from V and 5 bases from J, the junction kept 8 bases outside the gene matches. The CDR3 DNA is TGTGCCAGCAGTGAACCGGGACTAGCGGGATTTAGGGAGACCCAGTACTTC. The encoded protein is CASSEPGLAGFRETQYF. The whole variable domain, remainder taken from reference TRBV25-1 and TRBJ2-5, is EADIYQTPRYLVIGTGKKITLECSQTMGHDKMYWYQQDPGMELHLIHYSYGVNSTEKGDLSSESTVSRIRTEHFPLTLESARPSHTSQYLCASSEPGLAGFRETQYFGPGTRLLVL.

This clone was observed once. The sample contains more than one DNA sequence encoding this CDR3. The rearrangement uses TRBV9 and TRBJ2-2, with 7 positions matching TRBD1. V lost 4 bases to trimming and J lost 1 base; unmatched junction nucleotides: 4. The CDR3 runs 15 residues. Germline V gene sequence: CDR1 SGDLS, CDR2 YYNGEE. The CDR3 here is CASSPGTVNTGELFF. The CDR3 DNA follows: TGTGCCAGCAGCCCTGGGACAGTGAACACCGGGGAGCTGTTTTTT.

This chain links TRBV7-9 with TRBJ1-1; D possibly corresponds to TRBD1 (5 bases). The CDR3 extends over 12 amino acids. The germline gives CDR1 SEHNR, CDR2 FQNEAQ (reference sequence). V lost 5 bases to trimming and J lost 7 bases, with 11 bases between them. DNA of the CDR3: TGTGCCAGCAGCCCACGACAGAATGAAGCTTTCTTT. Residues: CASSPRQNEAFF.

A single count supports this clone. This chain connects TRBV18 to TRBJ2-7, with 11 nucleotides matching TRBD2. The junction had 8 bases not matched to a gene; V was cut back by 1 base and J by 6 bases. CDR3 length: 16 residues. Germline V CDR1 and CDR2: KGHSH, LQKENI. The CDR3 DNA follows: TGTGCCAGCTCACCACTTTTAGCGGGAGGGAGCCTCGAGCAGTACTTC. It is translated as CASSPLLAGGSLEQYF.

The rearrangement uses TRBV6-5 and TRBJ1-6; TRBD1 matches 8 bases. The germline V gene encodes CDR1 MNHEY and CDR2 SVGAGI. V was pared by 8 bases and J by 9 bases, with 6 bases of the junction left unmatched. The CDR3 has 13 amino acids. CDR3 region: CASGGQEASPLHF. The CDR3 DNA reads TGTGCCAGCGGGGGACAGGAGGCTTCACCCCTCCACTTT.

The V call is TRBV6-5, the J call TRBJ1-4; D may be TRBD1 (6 bases). This CDR3 comprises 15 residues. Per the germline V gene, CDR1 is MNHEY and CDR2 is SVGAGI. V was cut by 1 base and J by 7 bases, with 13 bases left in between. CDR3 sequence (DNA): TGTGCCAGCAGTTACTACAGGGCCTTCGGTGAAAAACTGTTTTTT. Translated: CASSYYRAFGEKLFF.

In this sample, this clone turned up once. The chain is built from TRBV5-8 and TRBJ1-1; no clear D. CDR1 and CDR2 from the germline V gene are SGHTS and YDEGEE. This CDR3 contains 15 residues. Trimming removed 0 bases from V and 1 base from J, with 10 bases in between. CDR3 residues: CASSLGAGRNTEAFF. CDR3 DNA: TGTGCCAGCAGCTTGGGGGCAGGAAGGAACACTGAAGCTTTCTTT.

The gene calls are TRBV5-4 and TRBJ1-4; 7 bases line up with TRBD1. This CDR3 is built from 15 residues. Germline values: CDR1 SGHNT, CDR2 YYREEE (reference sequence). Germline trimming cut 2 bases from V and 4 bases from J; bases unmatched to any gene: 5. CDR3 DNA sequence: TGTGCCAGCAGCTTCAACAGGGGAGGTAATGAAAAACTGTTTTTT. Encoded protein: CASSFNRGGNEKLFF.

V usage is TRBV28 and J usage is TRBJ1-2, with 7 nucleotides matching TRBD1. The V gene end was trimmed by 6 bases and the J gene end by 6 bases; junction bases not matched to a gene: 4. The germline CDR1 and CDR2 sequences are MDHEN and SYDVKM. This CDR3 spans 12 amino acids. This chain's CDR3 is CASRTGDNGYTF. For the CDR3, the DNA is TGTGCCAGCAGAACAGGGGACAATGGCTACACCTTC.

The chain recombines TRBV7-2 with TRBJ2-4; TRBD2 might be the D (6 bases). Looked up from germline, CDR1 is SGHTA and CDR2 is FQGNSA. The CDR3 extends over 14 amino acids. V gave up 5 bases and J gave up 4 bases, with 12 bases separating them. CDR3 residues: CASSPGTHKNIQYF. Written as DNA, the CDR3 is TGTGCCAGCAGCCCCGGGACTCATAAAAACATTCAGTACTTC.

The chain uses TRBV30 and TRBJ1-4; the D gene is possibly TRBD1 (6 bases). Trimming cost V 1 base and J 5 bases, with 14 bases left between them. Germline CDR1 reads GTSNPN; CDR2 reads SVGIG (reference sequence). The CDR3 covers 15 residues. This chain's CDR3 is CAWSGKGTQNEKLFF. The DNA for the CDR3 is TGTGCCTGGAGTGGTAAAGGGACACAGAATGAAAAACTGTTTTTT.

The chain combines TRBV13 with TRBJ2-7; maybe TRBD2 (6 bases). V shed 1 base and J shed 3 bases, with 19 bases lying between them. CDR1 and CDR2 (germline): PRHDT, FYEKMQ (reference sequence). The CDR3 is 17 amino acids. The CDR3 coding sequence is TGTGCCAGCAGCTTAGACCCCCTCTGGGACTCTCACTACGAGCAGTACTTC. This encodes CASSLDPLWDSHYEQYF.

This clone was found many times. CDR3 residues: CASTRDRNTGELFF. CDR3 nucleotides: TGTGCCAGTACCCGGGACAGGAACACCGGGGAGCTGTTTTTT. The gene calls are TRBV19 and TRBJ2-2; 7 bases line up with TRBD1. CDR3 length: 14 amino acids. Germline trimming cut 7 bases from V and 1 base from J; bases unmatched to any gene: 3. Germline-derived CDR1 and CDR2 are LNHDA and SQIVND (reference sequence).

The V gene is TRBV19, the J gene TRBJ1-2; 9 positions agree with TRBD1. After removal of 3 bases from V and 3 bases from J, the junction contained 5 bases not matched to a gene. Looked up from germline, CDR1 is LNHDA and CDR2 is SQIVND (reference sequence). This CDR3 contains 15 residues. The CDR3 nucleotides read TGTGCCAGTAGTATGGGACAGGGAAGGGACTATGGCTACACCTTC. Translating it yields CASSMGQGRDYGYTF.